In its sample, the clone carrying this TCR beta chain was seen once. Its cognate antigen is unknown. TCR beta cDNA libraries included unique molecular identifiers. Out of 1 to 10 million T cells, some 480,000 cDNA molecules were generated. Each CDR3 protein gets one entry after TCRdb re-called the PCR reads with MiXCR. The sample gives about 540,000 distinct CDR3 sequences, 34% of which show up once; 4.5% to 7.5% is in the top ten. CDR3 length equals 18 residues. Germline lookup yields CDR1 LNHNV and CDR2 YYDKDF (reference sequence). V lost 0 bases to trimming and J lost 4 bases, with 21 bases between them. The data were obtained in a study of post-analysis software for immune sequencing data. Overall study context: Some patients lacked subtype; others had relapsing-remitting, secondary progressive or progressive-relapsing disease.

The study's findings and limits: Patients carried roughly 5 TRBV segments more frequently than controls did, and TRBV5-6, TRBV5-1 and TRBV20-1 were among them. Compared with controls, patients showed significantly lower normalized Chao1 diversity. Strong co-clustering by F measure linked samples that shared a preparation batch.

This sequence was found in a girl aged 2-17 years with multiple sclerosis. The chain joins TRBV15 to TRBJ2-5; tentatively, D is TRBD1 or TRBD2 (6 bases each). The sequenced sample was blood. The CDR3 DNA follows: TGTGCCACCAGCAGAGATCGTCTAACGGGGGCCCTTTCAGAGACCCAGTACTTC. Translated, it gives CATSRDRLTGALSETQYF.